The source of this T cell receptor (beta chain) is a study of cytotoxic CD8 clonotypes in ibrutinib-treated CLL. Across the study: Partial responders around 24, complete 2; about twelve progressed and about 15 stayed in remission by median around 6 years. Productive templates averaged around 260,000 per sample, and productive rearrangements 90,000 to 100,000.

Details on this clone: Its antigen is currently unknown.

Study-level results: Public clonotypes, rarely seen, contracted or held steady on treatment. Measured clonality at baseline was greater than in age-matched healthy donors and tracked with circulating CD8+ T-cell counts.

Profiled with immunoSEQ multiplex PCR; TCRdb holds only in-frame clones, not every one. Here the sample spans 45,000 to 55,000 clones, around half being singletons. Trimming shortened V by 5 bases and J by 0 bases, and 20 bases separated the two germline ends. CDR1 and CDR2 (germline): GTSNPN, SVGIG (reference sequence). CDR3 length equals 17 residues. The chain joins TRBV30 to TRBJ1-5; a possible D gene is TRBD1 (6 bases). Sequences were derived from PBMCs, sampled after 12 months of ibrutinib treatment. The sequence was collected from a human donor with chronic lymphocytic leukemia. This chain's CDR3 is CAWGGFIRTVSNQPQHF. In DNA, the CDR3 is TGTGCCTGGGGGGGGTTCATACGGACAGTTAGCAATCAGCCCCAGCATTTT.